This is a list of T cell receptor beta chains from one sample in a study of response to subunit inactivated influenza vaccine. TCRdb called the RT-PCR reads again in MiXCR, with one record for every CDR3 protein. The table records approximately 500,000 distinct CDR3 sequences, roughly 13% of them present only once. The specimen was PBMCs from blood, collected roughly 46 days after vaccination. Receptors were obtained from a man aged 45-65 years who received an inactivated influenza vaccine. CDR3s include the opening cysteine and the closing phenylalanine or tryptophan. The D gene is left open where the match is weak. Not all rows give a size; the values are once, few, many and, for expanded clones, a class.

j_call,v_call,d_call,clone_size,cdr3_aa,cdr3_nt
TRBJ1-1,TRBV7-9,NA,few,CASSSQHGTEAFF,TGTGCCAGCAGCTCCCAGCATGGCACTGAAGCTTTCTTT
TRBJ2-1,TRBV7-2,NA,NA,CASSSGNPGEQFF,TGTGCCAGCAGCTCAGGTAACCCAGGAGAGCAGTTCTTC
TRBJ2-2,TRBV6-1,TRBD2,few,CASAPERSGRAAGELFF,TGTGCCAGCGCCCCGGAGCGCAGCGGGAGGGCCGCCGGGGAGCTGTTTTTT
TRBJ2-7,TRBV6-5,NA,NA,CASSLGQLFYEQSF,TGTGCCAGCAGTTTGGGCCAGTTATTCTACGAGCAGTCCTTC
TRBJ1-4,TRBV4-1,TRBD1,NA,CASSQAGTAEKLFF,TGCGCCAGCAGCCAAGCCGGGACAGCTGAAAAACTGTTTTTT
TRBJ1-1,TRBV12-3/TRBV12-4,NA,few,CASMGYSTEAFF,TGTGCCAGCATGGGGTACAGCACTGAAGCTTTCTTT
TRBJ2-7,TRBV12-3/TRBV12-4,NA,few,CASRDSPTGEQYF,TGTGCCAGCAGGGACAGTCCGACGGGCGAGCAGTACTTC
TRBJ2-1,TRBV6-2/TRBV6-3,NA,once,CASSNPGTGTYNEQFF,TGTGCCAGCAGTAATCCCGGGACTGGGACCTACAATGAGCAGTTCTTC
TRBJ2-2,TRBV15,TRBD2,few,CATRGEGEYTGELFF,TGTGCCACCAGGGGGGAGGGAGAGTACACCGGGGAGCTGTTTTTT
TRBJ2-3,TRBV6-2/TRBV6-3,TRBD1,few,CASTGQGVHATDTQYF,TGTGCCAGCACGGGACAGGGGGTTCATGCCACAGATACGCAGTATTTT
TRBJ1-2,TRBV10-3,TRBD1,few,CAISVSVGQGYGYTF,TGTGCCATCAGTGTGTCGGTGGGACAGGGTTATGGCTACACCTTC
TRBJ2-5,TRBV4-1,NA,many,CASSQGIRETQYF,TGCGCCAGCAGCCAAGGTATTCGGGAGACCCAGTACTTC
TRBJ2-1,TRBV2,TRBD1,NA,CASMGQLLSSYNEQFF,TGTGCCAGCATGGGACAGCTACTCAGCTCCTACAATGAGCAGTTCTTC
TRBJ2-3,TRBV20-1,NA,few,CSASGSGFTDTQYF,TGCAGTGCTAGCGGTAGTGGCTTTACAGATACGCAGTATTTT
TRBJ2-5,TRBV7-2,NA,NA,CASSSVAAETQYF,TGTGCCAGCAGCTCCGTGGCGGCGGAGACCCAGTACTTC
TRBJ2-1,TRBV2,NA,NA,CASSELSSDEQFF,TGTGCCAGCAGTGAATTAAGTAGCGATGAGCAGTTCTTC
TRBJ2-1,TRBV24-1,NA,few,CATSAQGRGSNEQFF,TGTGCCACCAGTGCCCAGGGTCGGGGGAGCAATGAGCAGTTCTTC
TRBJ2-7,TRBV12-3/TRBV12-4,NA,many,CASSPFLGREQYF,TGTGCCAGCAGCCCTTTCCTGGGGCGCGAGCAGTACTTC
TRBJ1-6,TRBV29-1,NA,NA,CSVVEGSTLHF,TGCAGCGTTGTAGAGGGGTCAACCCTCCACTTT
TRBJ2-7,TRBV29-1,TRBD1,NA,CSVDSGQGPYEQYF,TGCAGCGTTGACTCCGGACAGGGGCCCTACGAGCAGTACTTC
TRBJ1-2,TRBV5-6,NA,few,CASSLQVWGYGYTF,TGTGCCAGCAGCTTGCAGGTGTGGGGCTATGGCTACACCTTC
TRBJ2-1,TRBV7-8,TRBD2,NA,CASSLLVEGGRDNEQFF,TGTGCCAGCAGCTTATTAGTCGAGGGCGGGAGGGATAATGAGCAGTTCTTC
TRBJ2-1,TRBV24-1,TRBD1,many,CATRGQGDNEQFF,TGTGCCACCAGGGGACAGGGGGACAATGAGCAGTTCTTC
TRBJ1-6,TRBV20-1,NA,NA,CSATGTAYSPLHF,TGCAGTGCTACTGGGACCGCATATTCACCCCTCCACTTT
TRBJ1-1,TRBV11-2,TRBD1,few,CASSPPRQGRAFF,TGTGCCAGCAGCCCACCCCGACAGGGAAGGGCTTTCTTT
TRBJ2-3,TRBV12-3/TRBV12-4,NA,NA,CASYSPTDTQYF,TGTGCCAGTTATAGCCCCACAGATACGCAGTATTTT
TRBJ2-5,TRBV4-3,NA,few,CASSQVVGQETQYF,TGCGCCAGCAGCCAAGTTGTGGGCCAAGAGACCCAGTACTTC
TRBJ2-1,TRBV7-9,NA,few,CASTYGTLYNEQFF,TGTGCCAGCACTTACGGGACCCTTTACAATGAGCAGTTCTTC
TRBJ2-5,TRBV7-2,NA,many,CASSLWETQYF,TGTGCCAGCAGCTTATGGGAGACCCAGTACTTC
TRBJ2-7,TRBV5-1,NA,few,CASSLQDRYEQYF,TGCGCCAGCAGCTTGCAGGACAGATACGAGCAGTACTTC